These T cell receptor beta chains were read from a single sample in a study of T cell changes during pregnancy in multiple sclerosis. The table came from immunoSEQ multiplex PCR; TCRdb's copy has only in-frame clones and leaves some out. The top ten clones hold approximately 5% of a sample with tens of thousands of clones, roughly 94% of them seen once. The source material was CD8+ T cells from peripheral blood mononuclear cells, sampled before pregnancy. Receptors were obtained from a female donor with multiple sclerosis, enrolled in a pregnancy study. Each CDR3 is given with its conserved first and last residue. A D gene is named only where the DNA matches it firmly.

>TRBJ2-7|TRBD2|TRBV27
CASSWSSGTSYEQYF
TGTGCCAGCAGTTGGTCGAGCGGGACTTCCTACGAGCAGTACTTC
>TRBJ2-3|-|TRBV4-3
CASSQEGEETDTQYF
TGCGCCAGCAGCCAAGAGGGGGAGGAGACAGATACGCAGTATTTT
>TRBJ2-7|-|TRBV4-1
CASSQIAASGEQYF
TGCGCCAGCAGCCAAATAGCGGCCTCGGGAGAGCAGTACTTC
>TRBJ2-7|TRBD1|TRBV7-6
CASSLARQGAPYEQYF
TGTGCCAGCAGCTTAGCTCGGCAGGGGGCCCCCTACGAGCAGTACTTC
>TRBJ2-7|-|TRBV7-9
CASSSGASYEQYF
TGTGCCAGCAGCTCAGGGGCCTCCTACGAGCAGTACTTC
>TRBJ2-1|-|TRBV29-1
CSAVFVRWADNEQFF
TGCAGCGCCGTTTTTGTCCGATGGGCTGACAATGAGCAGTTCTTC
>TRBJ2-3|-|TRBV7-9
CASSLQSTDTQYF
TGTGCCAGCAGCTTACAGTCCACAGATACGCAGTATTTT
>TRBJ2-1|-|TRBV5-1
CASSFTGNEQFF
TGCGCCAGCAGCTTTACAGGCAATGAGCAGTTCTTC
>TRBJ2-7|TRBD1|TRBV6-5
CASSSGQGAVEQYF
TGTGCCAGCAGTTCGGGACAGGGGGCGGTCGAGCAGTACTTC
>TRBJ1-5|TRBD1|TRBV27
CASAGTGGYQPQHF
TGTGCCAGCGCCGGGACAGGGGGCTATCAGCCCCAGCATTTT
>TRBJ1-5|TRBD1|TRBV4-2
CASSQEQGAHQPQHF
TGTGCCAGCAGCCAAGAACAGGGGGCCCATCAGCCCCAGCATTTT
>TRBJ1-1|-|TRBV9
CASSGYGTHTEAFF
TGTGCCAGCAGCGGATACGGGACTCACACTGAAGCTTTCTTT
>TRBJ2-1|TRBD2|TRBV19
CASSRGGLSNEQFF
TGTGCCAGTAGTAGGGGGGGACTATCGAATGAGCAGTTCTTC
>TRBJ2-3|-|TRBV10-3
CAISESAAAADTQYF
TGTGCCATCAGTGAATCAGCTGCGGCCGCAGATACGCAGTATTTT
>TRBJ2-7|-|TRBV7-8
CASSLATEKPWEQYF
TGTGCCAGCAGCTTAGCGACAGAAAAACCCTGGGAGCAGTACTTC
>TRBJ1-1|TRBD1|TRBV7-9
CASSPWTGGTEAFF
TGTGCCAGCAGCCCGTGGACAGGGGGGACTGAAGCTTTCTTT
>TRBJ2-7|-|TRBV6-1
CASKLADSYEQYF
TGTGCCAGCAAATTGGCAGACTCATACGAGCAGTACTTC
>TRBJ2-7|TRBD1|TRBV12-5
CASGLGTGSSEQYF
TGTGCTAGTGGTTTAGGGACAGGCTCTTCCGAGCAGTACTTC
>TRBJ2-2|TRBD1|TRBV19
CASSATGGVGIGELFF
TGTGCCAGTAGTGCTACAGGGGGCGTTGGGATCGGGGAGCTGTTTTTT
>TRBJ2-2|-|TRBV28
CASSLTAAGELFF
TGTGCCAGCAGTTTAACCGCGGCCGGGGAGCTGTTTTTT